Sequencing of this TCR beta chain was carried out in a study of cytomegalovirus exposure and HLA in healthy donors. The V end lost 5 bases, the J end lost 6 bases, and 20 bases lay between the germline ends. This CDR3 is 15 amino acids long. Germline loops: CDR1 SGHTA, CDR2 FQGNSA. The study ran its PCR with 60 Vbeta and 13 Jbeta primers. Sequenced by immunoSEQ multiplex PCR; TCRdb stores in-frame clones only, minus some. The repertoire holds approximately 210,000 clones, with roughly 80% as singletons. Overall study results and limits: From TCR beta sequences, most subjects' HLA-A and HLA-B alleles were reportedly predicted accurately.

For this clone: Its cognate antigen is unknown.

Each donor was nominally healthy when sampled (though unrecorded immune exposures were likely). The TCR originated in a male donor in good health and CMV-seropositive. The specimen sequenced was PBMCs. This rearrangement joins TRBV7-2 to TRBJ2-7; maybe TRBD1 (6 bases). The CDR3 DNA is TGTGCCAGCAGCAAAACCCAGGGGACCAAAGGCGAGCAGTACTTC. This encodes CASSKTQGTKGEQYF. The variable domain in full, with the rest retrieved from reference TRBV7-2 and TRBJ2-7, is GAGVSQSPSNKVTEKGKDVELRCDPISGHTALYWYRQSLGQGLEFLIYFQGNSAPDKSGLPSDRFSAERTGGSVSTLTIQRTQQEDSAVYLCASSKTQGTKGEQYFGPGTRLTVT.